The clone carrying this T cell receptor (beta chain) appeared many times. Since no conserved phenylalanine or tryptophan closes the CDR3, a read error is the likely cause. These data are taken from a study of Graves' ophthalmopathy and Graves' hyperthyroidism. RNA transcripts were the template, and TCR beta CDR3 regions were amplified from them. RT-PCR with HTBI primers came first, then second-round multiplex PCR. One entry per CDR3 protein results from TCRdb running MiXCR on the multiplex PCR reads. This table has 400,000 to 500,000 distinct CDR3 sequences, around 21% appearing once. Germline CDR1 and CDR2: MNHEY and SVGAGI. CDR3 length equals 14 residues. V was trimmed by 0 bases and J by 8 bases, leaving 10 bases between them.

The specimen sequenced was peripheral blood. The J gene is TRBJ2-2, the V gene TRBV6-5; D gene uncertain. The origin of this receptor is a woman aged 18-30 years with stable Graves' hyperthyroidism. In DNA form, the CDR3 reads TGTGCCAGCAGTTACTCGCTGACACCGGGGGAGCTGTTTCTT. Residues: CASSYSLTPGELFL.